What follows describes a single T cell receptor beta chain. Its specific antigen is unknown. No base quality information exists; no much larger clone differs at one position. Libraries were made using the immunoSEQ multiplex PCR assay. The multiplex PCR relied on a mix of 60 forward primers for TCR Vbeta segments and 13 reverse primers for TCR Jbeta segments. The CDR3 region of rearranged TCR beta genes was amplified from genomic DNA by a multiplex PCR assay. Amplified TCR beta libraries were sequenced as 87-base-pair reads on the Illumina HiSeq System. As for the original processing: Across the roughly 600 repertoires, a later analysis counted roughly 84 million unique TCR beta chains, 8.5 million to 12 million of which were shared by at least two donors. A nearest-neighbor algorithm error-corrected the raw reads and collapsed the reads into unique sequences, merging closely related sequences to remove PCR and sequencing errors. CDR3 sequences were aligned to IMGT reference sequences to assign V, D and J gene segments. For a sequence to be retained, a match of at least six nucleotides to both a V gene segment and a J gene segment was required. Rearrangements were classified as productive when the CDR3 lacked stop codons and remained in frame with V and J, and all other rearrangements were classified as non-productive. CDR3 was defined according to IMGT convention as the region running from the second conserved V-encoded cysteine to the conserved J-encoded phenylalanine. Sequences without an unambiguous match to a single V gene segment were excluded from the earlier analysis of over 500 of the donors. In an earlier analysis of about 590 of the donors, a V segment was called functional when productive rearrangements were above 56.7%, and segregating when the standard deviation between donors exceeded 5%. A statistical classification framework was built for diagnosing cytomegalovirus status from the catalog of TCR beta chain sequences. In a later analysis, V and J genes were assigned by comparing TCR nucleotide sequences against IMGT/GENE-DB human TR gene sequences. The TCRdist pipeline was used in a later analysis to assign CDR3 sequences and most-parsimonious VDJ recombination scenarios. In a later analysis, every TCR beta chain was defined by the combination of its CDR3 amino acid sequence and its V-gene family, and reads without a unique V-gene family were dropped. In a later analysis, 550 to 650 highly shared, low-generation-probability nucleotide sequences were removed to address suspected cross-contamination and a sequencing artifact. In a later analysis, a clonal expansion index for each public chain was calculated from normalized within-repertoire ranks of inferred template counts. Generation probabilities in a later analysis came from a VDJ recombination model fitted to out-of-frame rearrangements, and those results were checked against IGoR. In a later analysis, hypergeometric tests were used to score TCR-TCR, TCR-HLA and TCR-CMV co-occurrence, with a repertoire-size bias correction applied to TCR pairs. In a later analysis, false discovery rates were estimated by permuting HLA or CMV assignments 20 times. In a later analysis, co-occurring TCRs were grouped using DBSCAN, and TCRdist sequence similarity was added for clustering within HLA-allele-positive subsets. Co-occurrence clustering excluded repertoires with fewer than 30,000 or more than 120,000 public chains, plus five with anomalous nucleotide sharing. TCRdb obtained this table from immuneACCESS and retained in-frame rearrangements with V and J assigned. These tables miss some clones; where compared with another copy, unresolved V genes account for less than half of the shortfall, and the remainder is unexplained. V and J calls and clone size come straight from that table; D and trimming were deduced from the DNA. A total of 95,000 to 100,000 clones appear in this sample, about four fifths of them only once. The top ten clones comprise more than 3% of the sample.

V is clipped by 4 bases and J by 5 bases, and the sequence between their germline boundaries is 11 bases long. From the germline V gene, CDR1 is SGHNT and CDR2 is YENEEA. Reading from cysteine to phenylalanine, the CDR3 counts 13 amino acids. This entry keeps only the CDR3 DNA: 39 bases, framed from base 1. The cohort comprised some 700 healthy bone marrow donors. All cohort members were sampled while nominally healthy, although unrecorded immune exposures were likely present. The donor tested CMV seropositive and was one of the 289 seropositive cohort members. Each donor provided a peripheral blood sample, and peripheral blood mononuclear cells were used for TCR beta sequencing. The Qiagen DNeasy Blood Extraction Kit was used to extract genomic DNA from the blood cell samples. The data originate from a study of cytomegalovirus exposure and HLA in healthy donors (dated by TCRdb to about 2017). Some background on the complete study: An earlier analysis of several hundred of the donors reported 276 Gb of sequence data and around 100 million unique TCR beta sequences obtained from approximately 180 million T cells. Around 300 gigabases of sequencing data and tens of millions of unique TCR sequences were included in an early release covering around 600 HLA-typed donors. Of the roughly 390 genotyped donors, 81% were placed in the genetic ancestry cluster associated with self-reported Caucasian donors. The study aimed to test whether signatures of past pathogen exposure could be identified by cataloging public T cell receptors. The study profiled the T cell repertoires of hundreds of subjects by immunosequencing and related them to cytomegalovirus serostatus. A separate validation cohort of approximately 130 different subjects was used in addition to the roughly 670-subject first cohort. To predict cytomegalovirus infection status, the study brought together high-throughput TCR immunosequencing, statistical association of individual TCRs with disease status, and machine learning. A later analysis re-analyzed previously published TCR beta repertoires from 550 to 700 donors and added high-resolution HLA genotyping to study TCR occurrence patterns. Rather than using new phenotypic data, the later analysis identified candidate immune exposures from TCR beta sequences and from how often those sequences occurred across donors. In an earlier analysis of 500 to 650 of the donors, high-throughput TCR beta sequencing was used to judge whether each TCR beta V gene segment behaved as functional or pseudogenic. Donor age, sex, ethnicity and CMV serostatus were compiled together with the repertoire data. A later genetic analysis used genome-wide SNP genotypes for about three fifths of the roughly 700 donors, treating that subset as a discovery cohort. All discovery cohort repertoires had been generated using a single sequencing platform. HLA typing included class I and class II loci at four-digit resolution. Typing coverage differed by locus: A, B, C, DRB1 and DQB1 were typed in roughly 620-630 donors, DQA1 in 500 to 550, DPA1 in 600 to 610, and DPB1 in 472. Because of strong linkage in the cohort, five DR-DQ haplotypes were treated as single units for association and clustering. Among almost 400 genotyped donors of the cohort, an average of 235,054 unique TCR beta nucleotide sequences were sequenced per donor, roughly 20% of them non-productive. Broad study findings and their caveats: A cluster of highly shared sequence variants was judged likely to be a technical artifact of the sequencing pipeline. In this cohort, only TCR beta chains were sequenced, and detectable features were limited by the absence of alpha or paired-chain data. Most TCR sequences were observed very rarely across donors, whereas some public TCRs were present in many individuals. Some IMGT-functional V segments, including TRBV6-2 and TRBV6-3, could not be distinguished by the 87-base-pair reads and were therefore excluded. Correlated functional status among segregating V segments might be attributable to linkage disequilibrium, but an unknown experimental factor could not be ruled out. Specific HLA alleles were associated with around 18,000 TCR beta sequences at a false discovery rate of 0.05 in a later analysis. A further reported finding was that TCR beta sequences accurately predicted the HLA-A and HLA-B alleles for most subjects in the first cohort. According to the authors, the approach could potentially be generalized to other disease states and immunological phenotypes. The only immune exposure information available for the cohort was CMV serostatus. Broadly in line with IMGT annotations, most TCR beta V segments showed up in productive rearrangements about 90% or about 30% of the time in an earlier analysis of about 500 of the donors. According to a later analysis, TCR association rates differed among HLA loci, with DRB1 alleles showing the most associated TCRs and HLA-C alleles showing the fewest. In a later genetic analysis, fewer N-insertions in productive TCRs were reported among donors in an Asian-associated ancestry cluster than the roughly 700-donor mean. A later genetic analysis associated a missense DCLRE1C variant with V-gene and J-gene trimming of TCR beta chains, and an independent cohort replicated the association. In the study, about 150 TCR beta chains were listed as associated with cytomegalovirus. A later analysis found that HLA-associated TCR beta chains were more clonally expanded and had lower generation probabilities than equally common non-associated chains. In a later analysis, several top co-occurrence clusters were reported to appear linked to parvovirus B19, influenza, CMV and Epstein-Barr virus. The classifier was reported to diagnose cytomegalovirus status with high specificity and sensitivity in both the original cohort and the validation cohort. In vitro tests confirmed that a few of the cytomegalovirus-associated TCR beta chains recognize cytomegalovirus antigens. When HLA alleles, especially DR and DQ, strongly co-occurred, TCR associations were difficult to assign to individual alleles. In a later analysis, most CMV-associated TCR beta chains were found to appear HLA-restricted, with HLA associations seemingly driven largely by CMV exposure. The earlier analysis of fewer than 750 of the donors excluded some 15 rarely observed V segments, including chromosome 9 orphons, because counts were too low. Sequencing depth was assumed to be roughly uniform across donors in the presence/absence analyses, though that assumption may not hold. Because HLA typing was missing for some donors at each locus, association tests included only the typed subset.

Sequenced input: PBMCs. This clonotype originated in a female donor in good health and CMV-seropositive. The rearrangement combines TRBV11-3 with TRBJ1-2, with an unclear D gene assignment. The nucleotide sequence is TGTGCCAGCAGCTCCCTATCTATTTATGGCTACACCTTC. The encoded protein is CASSSLSIYGYTF.